Each of the 16 T cell receptor beta chains below was sequenced from the same sample in a study of patients and donors after allogeneic stem cell transplantation. TCRdb re-derived calls from the RT-PCR reads in MiXCR, one entry per CDR3 protein. The repertoire holds some 90,000 distinct CDR3 sequences, around 48% seen once, with 60% to 75% in the top ten. Sequencing was performed on blood, either unsorted or a sorted T cell fraction (not recorded which). The source of these receptors is a human donor who was either an allogeneic HSCT recipient or a stem cell or donor lymphocyte infusion donor (not recorded which). It is not recorded whose cells these are; they may come from a transplant donor.

The rearrangement uses TRBV6-5 and TRBJ1-6; TRBD1 matches at 9 bases. V lost 0 bases, J lost 7 bases, and 1 base stayed unmatched. The CDR3 length is 15 residues. CDR1 and CDR2 from the germline V gene are MNHEY and SVGAGI. CDR3 nucleotides: TGTGCCAGCAGTTACTCCGGACAGGGGAATTCACCCCTCCACTTT. Protein product: CASSYSGQGNSPLHF.

V is TRBV20-1 and J is TRBJ1-5; no clear D. V was cut by 2 bases and J by 6 bases, with 11 bases left in between. CDR1 and CDR2 (germline): DFQATT, SNEGSKA (reference sequence). The CDR3 runs to 13 residues. The CDR3 sequence is CSARTQGGQPQHF. The DNA of the CDR3 is TGCAGTGCTAGAACACAAGGTGGTCAGCCCCAGCATTTT.

The genes are TRBV12-3 or TRBV12-4 and TRBJ2-5; tentatively, D is TRBD2 (5 bases). The CDR3 spans 16 residues. V lost 2 bases to trimming and J lost 5 bases, with 18 bases between them. CDR3: CASSLLAGLGGETQYF. The CDR3 DNA sequence: TGTGCCAGCAGTTTATTGGCGGGCTTGGGTGGGGAGACCCAGTACTTC.

The CDR3 DNA follows: TGTGCCACCTCCCGGAGCAATGAGCAGTTCTTC. Encoded protein: CATSRSNEQFF. The rearrangement uses TRBV24-1 and TRBJ2-1; unclear D gene. This CDR3 comprises 11 residues. The germline gives CDR1 KGHDR, CDR2 SFDVKD. Trimming took 9 bases from V and 6 from J, leaving 8 bases between them.

The chain links TRBV20-1 to TRBJ1-3; 7 positions agree with TRBD1. The CDR3 contains 15 residues. V lost 5 bases, J lost 1 base, and 8 bases stayed unmatched. Germline assignment: CDR1 DFQATT and CDR2 SNEGSKA (reference sequence). CDR3 loop: CSASDRVLSGNTIYF. Here the CDR3 DNA reads TGCAGTGCTTCCGACAGGGTCCTATCTGGAAACACCATATATTTT.

J is TRBJ1-1 and V is TRBV5-1; 9 bases fit TRBD1. Germline V CDR1 and CDR2: SGHRS, YFSETQ. This CDR3 comprises 14 residues. J lost 4 bases, V lost 5 bases, and 6 bases had no gene match. As DNA, the CDR3 is TGCGCCAGCAGTCCACAGGGGGCCGGCACTGAAGCTTTCTTT. Its protein product is CASSPQGAGTEAFF.

The gene calls are TRBV28 and TRBJ1-5; TRBD1 matches at 7 bases. The V gene's germline CDR1 is MDHEN and CDR2 SYDVKM. CDR3 size: 14 residues. Trimming took 7 bases from V and 3 from J; bases not matched to a gene: 6. As DNA, the CDR3 is TGTGCCAGCATAAGGGACAGCATCAATCAGCCCCAGCATTTT. Protein product: CASIRDSINQPQHF.

The rearrangement joins TRBV12-3 or TRBV12-4 to TRBJ1-3; 11 nucleotides match TRBD1. The V gene end was trimmed by 5 bases and the J gene end by 2 bases; junction bases not matched to a gene: 2. The CDR3 extends over 15 amino acids. The CDR3 DNA is TGTGCCAGCAGTAGGGGACAGGGGGCTGGAAACACCATATATTTT. Translating it yields CASSRGQGAGNTIYF.

This clonotype was observed a few times. This chain links TRBV7-9 with TRBJ1-2; no firm D call. Trimming shortened V by 3 bases and J by 4 bases, and 12 bases separated the two germline ends. The CDR3 covers 14 residues. The germline V gene encodes CDR1 SEHNR and CDR2 FQNEAQ (reference sequence). Here the CDR3 DNA reads TGTGCCAGCAGCTTCGACTTGGCCAGCTATGGCTACACCTTC. Protein sequence: CASSFDLASYGYTF. The full variable domain, with the rest looked up from reference TRBV7-9 and TRBJ1-2, is DTGVSQNPRHKITKRGQNVTFRCDPISEHNRLYWYRQTLGQGPEFLTYFQNEAQLEKSRLLSDRFSAERPKGSFSTLEIQRTEQGDSAMYLCASSFDLASYGYTFGSGTRLTVV.

Of note for this clonotype: A clone one base away is much larger, so this may be a read error. The chain uses TRBV28 and TRBJ1-2, with D hard to call. The V end was cut by 3 bases, the J end by 3 bases, with 2 bases between. Germline V gene lookup returns CDR1 MDHEN and CDR2 SYDVKM. The CDR3 loop spans 11 amino acids. CDR3 DNA sequence: TGTGCCAGCAGTTTGCACTATGGCTACACCTTC. Its translation: CASSLHYGYTF.

Only a few counts were recorded for this clonotype. The chain joins TRBV20-1 to TRBJ1-1; 12 bases match TRBD1. Germline V gene sequence: CDR1 DFQATT, CDR2 SNEGSKA (reference sequence). This CDR3 has 14 residues. Losses at the gene ends were 6 bases for V and 3 bases for J; bases not matched to a gene: 5. The CDR3 loop is CSAEGQGADTEAFF. CDR3 bases: TGCAGTGCCGAGGGACAGGGGGCGGACACTGAAGCTTTCTTT.

The chain links TRBV20-1 to TRBJ2-3; D call uncertain. The CDR3 length is 13 residues. The germline V gene encodes CDR1 DFQATT and CDR2 SNEGSKA (reference sequence). V was shortened by 0 bases and J by 4 bases, with 8 bases between the two germline ends. CDR3 amino acids: CSARETEPDTQYF. The CDR3 region has the DNA TGCAGTGCTAGAGAGACGGAGCCAGATACGCAGTATTTT.

V and J are TRBV12-3 or TRBV12-4 and TRBJ1-4, with D perhaps TRBD1 (6 bases). V lost 1 base and J 8 bases, leaving 14 bases between the germline ends. The CDR3 covers 15 residues. CDR3 DNA sequence: TGTGCCAGCAGTTTAGAGGGCGGGGGGCACGAAAAACTGTTTTTT. Translating gives CASSLEGGGHEKLFF.

This sequence joins TRBV6-5 and TRBJ1-1; no reliable D call. Germline CDR1 and CDR2: MNHEY and SVGAGI. V was pared by 0 bases and J by 1 base, with 9 bases between. The CDR3 loop spans 15 amino acids. Here the CDR3 reads CASSYSRPKNTEAFF. For the CDR3, the DNA is TGTGCCAGCAGTTACTCTCGACCGAAGAACACTGAAGCTTTCTTT.

This clonotype has only a few counts. This chain joins TRBV29-1 and TRBJ1-1, with D maybe TRBD1 (5 bases). Germline CDR1 reads SQVTM; CDR2 reads ANQGSEA. Trimming pared 2 bases from V and 5 bases from J, leaving 12 bases between. The CDR3 has 13 amino acids. The CDR3 protein is CSVETQGRTEAFF. The CDR3 DNA is TGCAGCGTTGAAACGCAGGGCCGAACTGAAGCTTTCTTT.

In this sample, this clonotype turned up a few times. The CDR3 nucleotides read TGTGCCAGCAGCTTAACGGGGACAGGGGGCACTGAAGCTTTCTTT. Encoded protein: CASSLTGTGGTEAFF. This sequence joins TRBV7-3 and TRBJ1-1, with 11 bases fitting TRBD1. This CDR3 contains 15 residues. The germline gives CDR1 SGHTA, CDR2 FQGTGA. Losses at the gene ends were 0 bases for V and 4 bases for J; bases not matched to a gene: 1.